This T cell receptor (beta chain) was captured in a study of blood T cells in healthy people across ages. After removal of 6 bases from V and 2 bases from J, the junction contained 9 bases not matched to a gene. The CDR3 contains 15 residues. In germline, CDR1 is DFQATT, CDR2 SNEGSKA (reference sequence). A single count supports this clonotype. A sample-barcoded 5' primer and a J-beta primer mix were used in a second PCR of roughly 7 to 12 cycles. TCRdb independently ran MiXCR on the 5' RACE reads; one entry per CDR3 protein. Among 750,000 to 950,000 distinct CDR3 sequences listed, 25% to 30% were seen once. The same sample was also used in a study of T cells of mothers and their children. That work states: Inherited differences only slightly affect thymic shaping of TCR recombination output. The search for persistent microchimeric T cell clones detected none.

V usage is TRBV20-1 and J usage is TRBJ1-4, with TRBD1 identical over 7 bases. Sequencing was done on a sample of blood. The sequence came from a boy aged 5-17 years in good health. The CDR3 bases are TGCAGTGCGGTTGGACAGGAGGGGACTAATGAAAAACTGTTTTTT. It yields the protein CSAVGQEGTNEKLFF.